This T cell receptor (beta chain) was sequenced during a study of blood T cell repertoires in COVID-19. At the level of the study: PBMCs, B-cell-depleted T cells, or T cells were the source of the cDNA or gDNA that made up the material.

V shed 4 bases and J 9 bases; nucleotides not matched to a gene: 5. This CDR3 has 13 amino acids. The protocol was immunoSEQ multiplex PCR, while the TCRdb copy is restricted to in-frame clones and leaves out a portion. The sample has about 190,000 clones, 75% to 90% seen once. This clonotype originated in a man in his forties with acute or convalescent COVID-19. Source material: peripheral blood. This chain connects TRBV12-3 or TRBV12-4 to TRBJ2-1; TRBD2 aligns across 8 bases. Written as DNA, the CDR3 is TGTGCCAGCAGTTCGGCTCGGGGGGGTGAGCAGTTCTTC. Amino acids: CASSSARGGEQFF.